Given below is one T cell receptor (beta chain) in context. Its specificity is unknown. CD4+ cell separation produced CD45RA+ naive and CD45RA-negative memory subsets. With 0 bases clipped from V and 3 bases from J, the junction kept 6 bases outside the gene matches. Germline lookup yields CDR1 SGHRS and CDR2 YFSETQ. The CDR3 consists of 18 residues. In replicate PCRs of sorted subsets, around 0.2 ug DNA, approximately 30,000 T cell genomes, was used. Clones were read by immunoSEQ multiplex PCR, and TCRdb kept only the in-frame ones, dropping some. The table lists some 1.4 million clones, roughly 96% of them singletons. This sample was taken from a study of shared clonotypes between healthy human individuals. Study-wide results and limits: Among donors, the sharing of clonotypes was expected to be influenced by sequencing depth.

This chain uses TRBV5-1 with TRBJ2-1, with 13 bases identical to TRBD2. The sequence was obtained from a man aged 25-45 years in good health. Sequencing was performed on naive CD4+ T cells sorted from blood. The sample's subset: CD45RA+ positively selected. The CDR3 region is CASSLGLTSGRDYNEQFF. CDR3 DNA: TGCGCCAGCAGCTTGGGATTAACTAGCGGGAGGGACTACAATGAGCAGTTCTTC.